One and the same sample provided the 32 T cell receptor beta chains below, sequenced in a study of tumor T cells in aggressive B-cell lymphoma. Sequencing used immunoSEQ multiplex PCR; TCRdb keeps in-frame clones, though not all of them. Here the sample spans thousands of clones, around 94% being singletons. The sample consisted of tumor tissue. These receptors came from an adult with diffuse large B cell lymphoma.

The CDR3 DNA reads TGTGCCAGCAGCCGACTAGCGCTCAGCACAGATACGCAGTATTTT. Its protein product is CASSRLALSTDTQYF. V and J are TRBV7-3 and TRBJ2-3; TRBD2 matches at 8 bases. CDR3 length: 15 residues. With V trimmed by 5 bases and J by 0 bases, 4 bases remained unmatched. The germline V gene has CDR1 SGHTA and CDR2 FQGTGA.

For this clone: Other DNA sequences in this specimen translate into the identical CDR3. The chain couples TRBV28 to TRBJ2-7; a weak D match, TRBD2 (5 bases). The V gene's germline CDR1 is MDHEN and CDR2 SYDVKM. The CDR3 consists of 15 residues. Trimming stripped 5 bases from V and 4 bases from J, with 18 bases between. CDR3 nucleotide sequence: TGTGCCAGCAGTCCACCGGGGATCCTAGTTTACGAGCAGTACTTC. Protein product: CASSPPGILVYEQYF.

V usage is TRBV7-2 and J usage is TRBJ2-2; weak D call: TRBD1 (5 bases). V lost 7 bases, J lost 7 bases, and 10 bases lay in between. CDR3 length: 12 residues. The V gene's germline CDR1 is SGHTA and CDR2 FQGNSA. In DNA form, the CDR3 reads TGTGCCAGCATAGGGGCGGTCGGGGAGCTGTTTTTT. Residues: CASIGAVGELFF.

CDR3: CAISGGLANTPTANEQYF. The CDR3 nucleotides read TGTGCCATCAGTGGGGGACTAGCGAACACCCCGACCGCTAACGAGCAGTACTTC. V is TRBV10-3 and J is TRBJ2-7, with TRBD2 matching 10 bases. CDR1 is ENHRY, CDR2 SYGVKD, per germline. The CDR3 is 18 residues long. V lost 4 bases to trimming and J lost 5 bases; unmatched junction nucleotides: 17.

This clone was seen just once. The V gene is TRBV27, the J gene TRBJ1-2; D remains unclear. This CDR3 contains 14 residues. Germline CDR1 and CDR2: MNHEY and SMNVEV (reference sequence). The V end was cut by 6 bases, the J end by 0 bases, with 11 bases between. CDR3 residues: CASRRQLANYGYTF. The CDR3 DNA reads TGTGCCAGCAGACGCCAGTTGGCTAACTATGGCTACACCTTC.

This chain uses TRBV27 with TRBJ2-3, with a weak D call TRBD2 (6 bases). The CDR3 has 14 amino acids. Trimming removed 3 bases at V and 1 base at J, with 8 bases between. Per germline, CDR1 MNHEY and CDR2 SMNVEV (reference sequence). The CDR3 reads CASSLREGTDTQYF. The CDR3 DNA follows: TGTGCCAGCAGTTTGAGGGAGGGCACAGATACGCAGTATTTT.

The chain has TRBV27 and TRBJ2-1; perhaps TRBD2 as D (5 bases). The CDR3 loop spans 15 amino acids. Trimming cost V 6 bases and J 0 bases, with 12 bases left between them. Germline loops: CDR1 MNHEY, CDR2 SMNVEV (reference sequence). For the CDR3, the DNA is TGTGCCAGCAGCCTAAGCGGTAGCTCCTACAATGAGCAGTTCTTC. It yields the protein CASSLSGSSYNEQFF.

The rearrangement uses TRBV30 and TRBJ1-1; 9 bases agree with TRBD1. The CDR3 is made up of 10 amino acids. Trimming removed 8 bases from V and 10 bases from J; junction bases left unmatched: 5. Germline V gene sequence: CDR1 GTSNPN, CDR2 SVGIG (reference sequence). The CDR3 region is CAGGTGLAFF. In nucleotides, the CDR3 is TGTGCCGGGGGGACAGGGTTAGCTTTCTTT.

The CDR3 nucleotides are TGTGCCAGCAGCTTAGCTGGCCGAGGGGAGCAGTACTTC. As protein: CASSLAGRGEQYF. The rearrangement uses TRBV7-2 and TRBJ2-7, with D possibly being TRBD2 (5 bases). CDR1 and CDR2 (germline): SGHTA, FQGNSA. V gave up 0 bases and J gave up 7 bases, with 10 bases separating them. The CDR3 loop spans 13 amino acids.

This chain links TRBV28 with TRBJ2-5; TRBD1 aligns across 9 bases. CDR3 length: 19 residues. The germline V gene encodes CDR1 MDHEN and CDR2 SYDVKM. Trimming took 0 bases from V and 4 from J; bases not matched to a gene: 15. The DNA of the CDR3 is TGTGCCAGCAGTTTATGGTCCTTGGGCGGACAGGGGTTGTTAGAGACCCAGTACTTC. This sequence encodes CASSLWSLGGQGLLETQYF.

This clone has a handful of counts. The chain combines TRBV29-1 with TRBJ2-7, with D unclear. The V gene lost 2 bases and the J gene lost 2 bases, with 10 bases spanning the gap. This CDR3 has 13 amino acids. Germline CDR1 and CDR2: SQVTM and ANQGSEA. The CDR3 bases are TGCAGCGTTGAATCCCCAGAAACCTACGAGCAGTACTTC. This encodes CSVESPETYEQYF.

The chain has TRBV2 and TRBJ2-5, with TRBD2 matching 8 bases. Germline lookup yields CDR1 SNHLY and CDR2 FYNNEI. The CDR3 sequence is 14 residues long. V dropped 2 bases and J dropped 4; count of bases not matched to a gene: 3. As DNA, the CDR3 is TGTGCCAGCAGTGAAACGCTAGCGGGAGAGACCCAGTACTTC. This sequence encodes CASSETLAGETQYF.

This sequence joins TRBV19 and TRBJ1-1; TRBD1 aligns across 9 bases. The CDR3 is made up of 13 amino acids. Per the germline V gene, CDR1 is LNHDA and CDR2 is SQIVND (reference sequence). The junction had 6 bases not matched to a gene; V was cut back by 5 bases and J by 8 bases. CDR3 coding DNA: TGTGCCAGTAGTGTCCTCACAGGGGGCGAAGCTTTCTTT. Amino acids: CASSVLTGGEAFF.

The table lists this clone with a count of one. This chain joins TRBV30 and TRBJ1-2; TRBD1 might be the D (5 bases). V lost 1 base and J lost 3, with 12 bases in between. Germline V gene data show CDR1 as GTSNPN and CDR2 as SVGIG (reference sequence). The CDR3 has 14 residues. The CDR3 here is CAWSAGGGDYGYTF. CDR3 DNA sequence: TGTGCCTGGAGTGCCGGCGGAGGGGACTATGGCTACACCTTC.

V usage is TRBV15 and J usage is TRBJ1-3; D may be TRBD1 (6 bases). CDR3 size: 16 residues. Per the germline V gene, CDR1 is LNHNV and CDR2 is YYDKDF (reference sequence). V lost 0 bases, J lost 6 bases, and 15 bases lay in between. Written as DNA, the CDR3 is TGTGCCACCAGCAGAGATCGACAGGCCTCGGCAAACACCATATATTTT. Translated: CATSRDRQASANTIYF.

This chain joins TRBV5-6 and TRBJ2-3, with TRBD2 identical over 13 bases. The CDR3 is 15 residues long. CDR1 is SGHDT, CDR2 YYEEEE, per germline. V dropped 6 bases and J dropped 3; count of bases not matched to a gene: 4. The CDR3 reads CASTLAGGSTDTQYF. In nucleotides, the CDR3 is TGTGCCAGCACACTAGCGGGAGGGAGTACAGATACGCAGTATTTT.

The chain combines TRBV19 with TRBJ2-3; 9 nucleotides line up with TRBD1. The J segment lost 8 bases and the V segment lost 5 bases, leaving 8 bases of the junction unmatched. The CDR3 has 14 residues. CDR1 and CDR2 (germline): LNHDA, SQIVND (reference sequence). CDR3 protein: CASSGTGRLSTQYF. The CDR3 nucleotides read TGTGCCAGTAGTGGGACAGGGAGGTTGAGTACGCAGTATTTT.

The chain combines TRBV11-3 with TRBJ2-3; D perhaps matches TRBD2 (6 bases). Germline lookup yields CDR1 SGHNT and CDR2 YENEEA. The CDR3 runs 14 residues. Deletions cut 2 bases from V and 2 bases from J, with 8 bases between. In DNA, the CDR3 is TGTGCCAGCAGCTTACGGGAGTTCACAGATACGCAGTATTTT. Amino acid sequence: CASSLREFTDTQYF.

This chain uses TRBV6-5 with TRBJ1-2, with 7 bases identical to TRBD1. The CDR3 is made up of 13 amino acids. Trimming at V came to 6 bases and at J to 4 bases, leaving 5 bases not matched to a gene. Germline V CDR1 and CDR2: MNHEY, SVGAGI. The CDR3 here is CASRTGYGYGYTF. CDR3 nucleotide sequence: TGTGCCAGCAGGACAGGGTACGGCTATGGCTACACCTTC.

This CDR3 is CASSPPASAGGPLLYQETQYF. CDR3 DNA: TGTGCCAGCTCACCACCCGCGTCAGCGGGGGGGCCATTACTGTACCAAGAGACCCAGTACTTC. The chain is built from TRBV18 and TRBJ2-5; TRBD2 matches 10 bases. Trimming removed 0 bases from V and 0 bases from J; junction bases left unmatched: 16. The CDR3 totals 21 residues. Germline V lookup: CDR1 KGHSH, CDR2 LQKENI.

The chain uses TRBV7-6 and TRBJ2-7; 12 bases are shared with TRBD2. Germline trimming cut 5 bases from V and 2 bases from J; bases unmatched to any gene: 7. The CDR3 runs to 16 residues. Germline assignment: CDR1 SGHVS and CDR2 FNYEAQ. The CDR3 sequence is CASSKGTSGSAYEQYF. CDR3 nucleotide sequence: TGTGCCAGCAGCAAAGGGACTAGCGGGTCGGCCTACGAGCAGTACTTC.

The chain has TRBV9 and TRBJ2-1, with 10 bases that match TRBD2. The CDR3 covers 15 residues. Germline CDR1 reads SGDLS; CDR2 reads YYNGEE. Trimming removed 1 base from V and 7 bases from J; junction bases left unmatched: 5. CDR3 sequence: CASSVTLAGKNEQFF. The CDR3 DNA reads TGTGCCAGCAGCGTAACACTAGCGGGAAAGAATGAGCAGTTCTTC.

This chain connects TRBV4-1 to TRBJ1-1, with 9 positions matching TRBD1. V lost 3 bases to trimming and J lost 6 bases; unmatched junction nucleotides: 5. CDR3 length: 14 residues. The germline gives CDR1 MGHRA, CDR2 YSYEKL. In nucleotides, the CDR3 is TGCGCCAGCAGCCATCACAGGGGGCGAGCTGAAGCTTTCTTT. Amino acid sequence: CASSHHRGRAEAFF.

The rearrangement uses TRBV7-3 and TRBJ2-5; 7 positions match TRBD1. Germline V gene lookup returns CDR1 SGHTA and CDR2 FQGTGA. The CDR3 runs to 14 residues. V was clipped by 5 bases and J by 2 bases; unmatched bases: 5. The CDR3 DNA sequence: TGTGCCAGCAGCCCGACAGGGTTACAAGAGACCCAGTACTTC. The encoded protein is CASSPTGLQETQYF.

This chain uses TRBV10-3 with TRBJ2-3; 12 bases map to TRBD2. Germline V gene data show CDR1 as ENHRY and CDR2 as SYGVKD. J was trimmed by 0 bases and V by 5 bases; bases with no gene match: 0. There are 15 residues in the CDR3. CDR3 sequence reads: CAISTSGRSTDTQYF. The CDR3 bases are TGTGCCATCAGTACTAGCGGGAGGAGCACAGATACGCAGTATTTT.

V gene TRBV2 combines with J gene TRBJ2-7; D gene uncertain. There are 12 residues in the CDR3. CDR1 is SNHLY and CDR2 is FYNNEI in the germline V gene. V lost 7 bases and J lost 3, with 10 bases in between. The CDR3 spells CASTQANYEQYF. CDR3 sequence (DNA): TGTGCCAGCACCCAGGCCAACTACGAGCAGTACTTC. Supplemented by reference TRBV2 and TRBJ2-7, the full variable domain reads EPEVTQTPSHQVTQMGQEVILRCVPISNHLYFYWYRQILGQKVEFLVSFYNNEISEKSEIFDDQFSVERPDGSNFTLKIRSTKLEDSAMYFCASTQANYEQYFGPGTRLTVT.

This clone is a singleton in its sample. The CDR3 region has the DNA TGTGCCAGCAGCTTATCGCAGGGGTACACTGAAGCTTTCTTT. Its protein is CASSLSQGYTEAFF. The V call is TRBV7-2, the J call TRBJ1-1; possibly TRBD1 for D (6 bases). CDR1 SGHTA and CDR2 FQGNSA come from the germline V gene. The ends were cut back, 2 bases at V and 3 bases at J, with 10 bases in the middle. The CDR3 extends over 14 amino acids.

The gene calls are TRBV15 and TRBJ1-5; D uncertain. This CDR3 comprises 12 residues. V was clipped by 8 bases and J by 0 bases, with 5 bases between them. Germline-derived CDR1 and CDR2 are LNHNV and YYDKDF (reference sequence). The CDR3 spells CATRDSNQPQHF. In nucleotides, the CDR3 is TGTGCCACCCGGGATAGCAATCAGCCCCAGCATTTT.

The chain combines TRBV7-2 with TRBJ2-3; 10 bases line up with TRBD2. This CDR3 contains 17 residues. The V gene's germline CDR1 is SGHTA and CDR2 FQGNSA. V shed 5 bases, J shed 1 base, and the junction held 9 bases outside the gene matches. CDR3 in amino acids: CASSQLSGRGGTDTQYF. The CDR3 nucleotides read TGTGCCAGCAGCCAACTAAGCGGGAGGGGGGGCACAGATACGCAGTATTTT.

This clone was detected only a few times. The chain links TRBV4-2 to TRBJ2-1; 11 bases map to TRBD2. This CDR3 has 13 residues. Losses at the gene ends were 6 bases for V and 5 bases for J; bases not matched to a gene: 0. In germline, CDR1 is LGHNA, CDR2 YNFKEQ. The CDR3 DNA reads TGTGCCAGCAGACTAGCGGGGGACAATGAGCAGTTCTTC. It codes for CASRLAGDNEQFF.

In DNA form, the CDR3 reads TGTGCCAGTAGTGCCGGGACAGCCCAACATCAGCCCCAGCATTTT. Translation: CASSAGTAQHQPQHF. V is TRBV19 and J is TRBJ1-5; TRBD1 matches at 7 bases. This CDR3 has 15 amino acids. V shed 5 bases and J 5 bases; nucleotides not matched to a gene: 9. Germline lookup yields CDR1 LNHDA and CDR2 SQIVND (reference sequence).

The J gene is TRBJ1-6, the V gene TRBV6-4, with 7 bases fitting TRBD1. Trimming took 4 bases from V and 3 from J; bases not matched to a gene: 12. CDR3 length: 18 amino acids. Looked up from germline, CDR1 is MRHNA and CDR2 is SNTAGT. In DNA form, the CDR3 reads TGTGCCAGCAGTGCCCCCCAGGGGGGACGCCTCTATAATTCACCCCTCCACTTT. Translating gives CASSAPQGGRLYNSPLHF.